This T cell receptor beta chain was identified during a study of blood T cells in healthy people across ages. A second PCR of 7 to 11 cycles used a sample-barcoded 5' primer and a J-beta primer mix. One entry per CDR3 protein, called by TCRdb with MiXCR from the 5' RACE reads. The sample records about 800,000 distinct CDR3 sequences, roughly 25% being singletons. Trimming took 7 bases from V and 3 from J, leaving 22 bases between them. CDR3 length: 16 amino acids. Germline loops: CDR1 SNHLY, CDR2 FYNNEI. This same sample was also part of a study on T cells of mothers and their children. Per that paper: Using around 1.4 ug per 15 ul, all extracted RNA underwent cDNA synthesis.

The chain joins TRBV2 to TRBJ2-7, with TRBD2 as a possible D gene (5 bases). The sequence came from a boy younger than 18 in good health. The sequencing sample was made of blood. For the CDR3, the DNA is TGTGCCAGCAAAATTACATCGGACTCGGATTACTACGAGCAGTACTTC. As protein: CASKITSDSDYYEQYF.